These 22 T cell receptor beta chains were all obtained from the same sample, sequenced in a study of cytomegalovirus exposure and HLA in healthy donors. PCR used 60 Vbeta primers and 13 Jbeta primers. Profiling relied on immunoSEQ multiplex PCR, and the TCRdb table lists in-frame clones only, not all of them. The sample has under 200,000 clones, approximately 85% seen once; the top ten hold roughly 9.3%. The material sequenced was PBMCs. The receptor set was obtained from a man aged 18 to 30 in good health and CMV-seropositive.

The chain is built from TRBV10-3 and TRBJ2-5; maybe TRBD2 (7 bases). Trimming cost V 4 bases and J 2 bases, with 20 bases left between them. Germline V gives CDR1 ENHRY, CDR2 SYGVKD. This CDR3 comprises 17 residues. The CDR3: CAISGPRGGAKQETQYF. DNA for the CDR3: TGTGCCATCAGTGGTCCCCGAGGGGGGGCCAAACAAGAGACCCAGTACTTC.

The chain is built from TRBV5-6 and TRBJ1-1, with a weak D call TRBD1 (5 bases). Germline V gene lookup returns CDR1 SGHDT and CDR2 YYEEEE. CDR3 length: 16 residues. Trimming took 4 bases from V and 3 from J, leaving 19 bases between them. The CDR3 sequence is CASSLPGQGVDTEAFF. The CDR3, as DNA: TGTGCCAGCAGCCTTCCAGGCCAGGGTGTGGACACTGAAGCTTTCTTT.

The chain uses TRBV7-9 and TRBJ2-2; D is ambiguous. Germline-derived CDR1 and CDR2 are SEHNR and FQNEAQ (reference sequence). The CDR3 consists of 13 residues. V gave up 5 bases and J gave up 2 bases, with 6 bases separating them. The chain's CDR3 is CASSHSNTGELFF. CDR3 DNA: TGTGCCAGCAGCCACAGTAACACCGGGGAGCTGTTTTTT. The variable domain in full, completed from reference TRBV7-9 and TRBJ2-2, reads DTGVSQNPRHKITKRGQNVTFRCDPISEHNRLYWYRQTLGQGPEFLTYFQNEAQLEKSRLLSDRFSAERPKGSFSTLEIQRTEQGDSAMYLCASSHSNTGELFFGEGSRLTVL.

V usage is TRBV5-4 and J usage is TRBJ2-7; 9 bases match TRBD1. The CDR3 contains 13 residues. Germline lookup yields CDR1 SGHNT and CDR2 YYREEE (reference sequence). The trim removed 0 bases at V and 7 bases at J, leaving 2 bases unmatched. The CDR3 bases are TGTGCCAGCAGCTTGGGGACAGGGGCTGAGCAGTACTTC. Amino acids: CASSLGTGAEQYF.

This clone was seen only once. This chain joins TRBV19 and TRBJ2-3, with unresolved D. CDR3 size: 17 residues. Germline V gives CDR1 LNHDA, CDR2 SQIVND (reference sequence). V shed 1 base and J shed 2 bases, with 16 bases lying between them. CDR3: CASSIALIVATTDTQYF. CDR3 nucleotide sequence: TGTGCCAGTAGTATAGCCTTGATTGTGGCCACCACAGATACGCAGTATTTT.

V and J are TRBV5-6 and TRBJ1-2; D is uncertain. This CDR3 contains 15 residues. Germline V lookup: CDR1 SGHDT, CDR2 YYEEEE. Trimming left V 3 bases short and J 1 base short, with 13 bases between. For the CDR3, the DNA is TGTGCCAGCAGCTCCACCCCACAGTTTAACTATGGCTACACCTTC. Its translation: CASSSTPQFNYGYTF.

CDR3 nucleotides: TGTGCCAGCAGTGAGGGGGGCTACGAGCAGTACTTC. Protein product: CASSEGGYEQYF. The rearrangement uses TRBV2 and TRBJ2-7, with D maybe TRBD2 (6 bases). CDR1 and CDR2 from the germline V gene are SNHLY and FYNNEI. The CDR3 spans 12 residues. Trimming took 3 bases from V and 3 from J, leaving 6 bases between them.

The sample holds one count of this clone. This rearrangement joins TRBV25-1 to TRBJ2-5; D is undetermined. CDR1 and CDR2 from the germline V gene are MGHDK and SYGVNS. This CDR3 is built from 14 residues. Trimming removed 7 bases at V and 5 bases at J, with 17 bases between. CDR3 DNA: TGTGCCAGCACCTCGCCAGGATTGTGGGAGACCCAGTACTTC. This translates into CASTSPGLWETQYF.

The rearrangement links TRBV4-3 to TRBJ2-3, with D perhaps TRBD2 (5 bases). The V end lost 0 bases, the J end lost 2 bases, and 15 bases lay between the germline ends. This CDR3 is built from 17 residues. The germline V gene encodes CDR1 LGHNA and CDR2 YSLEER. CDR3 bases: TGCGCCAGCAGCCAAGATAAGCTAGCTCATTACACAGATACGCAGTATTTT. It yields the protein CASSQDKLAHYTDTQYF.

The chain has TRBV7-8 and TRBJ2-2; 15 nucleotides match TRBD2. After removal of 1 base from V and 5 bases from J, the junction contained 8 bases not matched to a gene. Germline V gene sequence: CDR1 SGHVS, CDR2 FQNEAQ. The CDR3 is 19 residues long. The CDR3, as DNA: TGTGCCAGCAGCTTAGTCTCCCGGACTAGCGGGGGGGAAACCGGGGAGCTGTTTTTT. It translates to CASSLVSRTSGGETGELFF.

The chain uses TRBV6-1 and TRBJ1-1; TRBD1 aligns across 7 bases. Trimming cost V 7 bases and J 12 bases; bases outside gene matches: 17. Germline loops: CDR1 MNHNS, CDR2 SASEGT. The length of the CDR3 is 14 residues. The CDR3 here is CASTLGRMTGTTFF. The CDR3 DNA is TGTGCCAGCACCCTGGGCCGAATGACAGGGACAACTTTCTTT.

The rearrangement joins TRBV5-1 to TRBJ2-5; 10 nucleotides agree with TRBD1. Germline CDR1 SGHRS, CDR2 YFSETQ. V was clipped by 0 bases and J by 4 bases; unmatched bases: 12. This CDR3 region has 18 residues. CDR3 DNA: TGCGCCAGCAGCTTGGTAGGACCGGGACAGGGGTTTGGAGAGACCCAGTACTTC. The encoded protein is CASSLVGPGQGFGETQYF.

The chain is built from TRBV11-2 and TRBJ1-1, with D hard to call. CDR3 length equals 13 residues. V shed 3 bases and J shed 1 base, with 6 bases lying between them. Germline CDR1 reads SGHAT; CDR2 reads FQNNGV. In DNA, the CDR3 is TGTGCCAGCAGCTTGGAGAGGAACACTGAAGCTTTCTTT. Translating it yields CASSLERNTEAFF.

The chain joins TRBV7-2 to TRBJ1-5, with 7 bases identical to TRBD1. V was clipped by 3 bases and J by 4 bases; unmatched bases: 6. This CDR3 is built from 15 residues. Germline CDR1 and CDR2: SGHTA and FQGNSA. CDR3 nucleotide sequence: TGTGCCAGCAGCTTCAAGGGGGCCCCAAATCAGCCCCAGCATTTT. Its protein product is CASSFKGAPNQPQHF.

This sequence joins TRBV29-1 and TRBJ2-1, with a tentative D call TRBD2 (5 bases). V lost 6 bases and J 2 bases, leaving 17 bases between the germline ends. The CDR3 sequence is 15 residues long. Per the germline V gene, CDR1 is SQVTM and CDR2 is ANQGSEA. CDR3 protein: CSVNQEGSTYNEQFF. For the CDR3, the DNA is TGCAGCGTCAACCAAGAGGGTTCGACCTACAATGAGCAGTTCTTC.

The chain is built from TRBV11-2 and TRBJ2-7; D gene uncertain. The germline V gene has CDR1 SGHAT and CDR2 FQNNGV. The CDR3 is made up of 15 amino acids. V was cut by 6 bases and J by 3 bases, with 18 bases left in between. The DNA for the CDR3 is TGTGCCAGCAGGGTAACAAGTTCTCCAATCTACGAGCAGTACTTC. Amino acids: CASRVTSSPIYEQYF.

J is TRBJ2-1 and V is TRBV7-6; TRBD1 agrees at 7 bases. CDR1 SGHVS and CDR2 FNYEAQ come from the germline V gene. Germline trimming cut 3 bases from V and 3 bases from J; bases unmatched to any gene: 14. The CDR3 has 18 amino acids. In DNA, the CDR3 is TGTGCCAGCAGCTTGGACTCCGGGACAGTCCTTATCTACAATGAGCAGTTCTTC. Residues: CASSLDSGTVLIYNEQFF.

This chain connects TRBV6-5 to TRBJ1-2; 7 bases map to TRBD1. The CDR3 is made up of 13 amino acids. The ends lost 6 bases at V and 4 bases at J; junction bases unmatched: 5. Germline V CDR1 and CDR2: MNHEY, SVGAGI. This chain's CDR3 is CASRPTGSYGYTF. Here the CDR3 DNA reads TGTGCCAGCAGGCCGACAGGGAGCTATGGCTACACCTTC.

This chain links TRBV12-5 with TRBJ1-6; D remains ambiguous. V was pared by 0 bases and J by 6 bases, with 9 bases between. CDR1 and CDR2 from the germline V gene are LGHNT and FRNRAP. This CDR3 region has 15 residues. CDR3 region: CASGLVMGRNSPLHF. CDR3 DNA sequence: TGTGCTAGTGGTTTGGTCATGGGCCGTAATTCACCCCTCCACTTT.

The J gene is TRBJ1-1, the V gene TRBV19; D is unclear. The CDR3 has 14 amino acids. Trimming took off 7 bases at V and 0 bases at J, with 12 bases between the two ends. The germline CDR1 and CDR2 sequences are LNHDA and SQIVND (reference sequence). CDR3 in DNA: TGTGCCAGTATTTTACCCGGGATGAACACTGAAGCTTTCTTT. This translates into CASILPGMNTEAFF.

The V call is TRBV5-1, the J call TRBJ2-5, with D perhaps TRBD1 (5 bases). With 1 base removed from V and 5 bases from J, the gap between germline ends came to 15 bases. This CDR3 is 15 amino acids long. Germline CDR1 SGHRS, CDR2 YFSETQ. CDR3: CASSLSRQGGETQYF. The CDR3 DNA reads TGCGCCAGCAGCTTGTCCAGGCAGGGTGGGGAGACCCAGTACTTC. Filled out from reference TRBV5-1 and TRBJ2-5, the complete variable domain reads KAGVTQTPRYLIKTRGQQVTLSCSPISGHRSVSWYQQTPGQGLQFLFEYFSETQRNKGNFPGRFSGRQFSNSRSEMNVSTLELGDSALYLCASSLSRQGGETQYFGPGTRLLVL.

V is TRBV7-6 and J is TRBJ2-1; no definite D call. CDR1 is SGHVS and CDR2 is FNYEAQ in the germline V gene. CDR3 length equals 14 residues. V gave up 1 base and J gave up 2 bases, with 6 bases separating them. The CDR3 DNA sequence: TGTGCCAGCAGCTTAGATCCAGCCTACAATGAGCAGTTCTTC. It yields the protein CASSLDPAYNEQFF. Combining the CDR3 with reference TRBV7-6 and TRBJ2-1 gives the whole variable domain GAGVSQSPRYKVTKRGQDVALRCDPISGHVSLYWYRQALGQGPEFLTYFNYEAQQDKSGLPNDRFSAERPEGSISTLTIQRTEQRDSAMYRCASSLDPAYNEQFFGPGTRLTVL.